Reported below is one TCR beta chain. This sample is part of a study of blood T cell repertoires in COVID-19. Germline lookup yields CDR1 MNHNY and CDR2 SVGAGI (reference sequence). This CDR3 has 13 amino acids. Deletions cut 6 bases from V and 3 bases from J, with 12 bases between. This table comes from immunoSEQ multiplex PCR, and its TCRdb copy is limited to in-frame clones, with some not included. The profile covers 100,000 to 150,000 clones, with around nine tenths appearing a single time and roughly 4.3% taken by the ten largest. The receptor's source is a man aged 60 to 69 with COVID-19, enrolled during active disease. The chain joins TRBV6-6 to TRBJ2-7; tentative D call: TRBD2 (5 bases). Sequencing was performed on peripheral blood. The CDR3 here is CASSARGYYEQYF. As DNA, the CDR3 is TGTGCCAGCAGCGCTCGGGGTTACTACGAGCAGTACTTC.